Each of the 31 T cell receptor beta chains below was sequenced from the same sample in a study of blood T cell repertoires in COVID-19. TCRdb's table, derived via immunoSEQ multiplex PCR, lists solely in-frame clones and lacks some. Of roughly 62,000 clones detected, 70% to 90% appear once; the ten largest clones hold roughly 6.7%. Sequencing was performed on peripheral blood. Receptors originate from a human donor with active COVID-19. The donor label of this sample is uncertain.

This chain joins TRBV4-1 and TRBJ2-1; TRBD2 aligns across 7 bases. V lost 2 bases, J lost 4 bases, and 8 bases stayed unmatched. Germline loops: CDR1 MGHRA, CDR2 YSYEKL. CDR3 size: 16 residues. CDR3 DNA: TGCGCCAGCAGCCAAACCACTAGCGCTACTTACAATGAGCAGTTCTTC. This gives the protein CASSQTTSATYNEQFF.

The chain has TRBV7-3 and TRBJ1-2, with D unresolved. V gave up 0 bases and J gave up 6 bases, with 17 bases separating them. CDR1 and CDR2 from the germline V gene are SGHTA and FQGTGA. The CDR3 contains 16 residues. This CDR3 reads CASSLTFGREADGYTF. In nucleotides, the CDR3 is TGTGCCAGCAGCTTAACTTTTGGGAGGGAGGCGGATGGCTACACCTTC.

This clone was recorded a few times. This chain uses TRBV5-4 with TRBJ1-1, with 7 positions matching TRBD1. V lost 4 bases to trimming and J lost 1 base; unmatched junction nucleotides: 4. This CDR3 has 14 residues. Germline CDR1 reads SGHNT; CDR2 reads YYREEE (reference sequence). CDR3 sequence (DNA): TGTGCCAGCAGCCCAGGGGGGCGGAACACTGAAGCTTTCTTT. This translates into CASSPGGRNTEAFF.

J is TRBJ2-1 and V is TRBV5-1; TRBD2 matches at 9 bases. This CDR3 region has 16 residues. V shed 6 bases, J shed 2 bases, and the junction held 9 bases outside the gene matches. Germline CDR1 is SGHRS and CDR2 is YFSETQ. CDR3 residues: CASTLGSGGTYNEQFF. The CDR3 bases are TGCGCCAGCACTCTGGGGAGCGGGGGGACCTACAATGAGCAGTTCTTC.

V gene TRBV4-3 combines with J gene TRBJ1-5; no definite D call. This CDR3 spans 13 amino acids. Per germline, CDR1 LGHNA and CDR2 YSLEER. V lost 0 bases and J lost 5, with 5 bases in between. CDR3 amino acids: CASSQDPDQPQHF. The CDR3 bases are TGCGCCAGCAGCCAAGATCCGGATCAGCCCCAGCATTTT.

The gene calls are TRBV7-3 and TRBJ2-5, with 9 nucleotides matching TRBD2. CDR1 is SGHTA, CDR2 FQGTGA, per germline. CDR3 length: 18 amino acids. J lost 5 bases, V lost 5 bases, and 18 bases had no gene match. CDR3 residues: CASSPRLRTSGGLETQYF. CDR3 nucleotide sequence: TGTGCCAGCAGCCCCCGTTTAAGGACGAGCGGGGGGCTGGAGACCCAGTACTTC.

CDR3: CASSSGHSTSTDTQYF. The CDR3 region has the DNA TGCGCCAGCAGCTCAGGACACTCGACTAGCACAGATACGCAGTATTTT. The chain couples TRBV5-1 to TRBJ2-3; the D gene is possibly TRBD1 (5 bases). This CDR3 contains 16 residues. Germline V gene sequence: CDR1 SGHRS, CDR2 YFSETQ. The V end was cut by 3 bases, the J end by 0 bases, with 14 bases between.

The chain has TRBV28 and TRBJ2-5; no clear D. The V and J ends lost 6 bases and 5 bases respectively, with 7 bases between them. The CDR3 sequence is 11 residues long. CDR1 MDHEN and CDR2 SYDVKM come from the germline V gene. CDR3 sequence: CASSLRETQYF. The CDR3 nucleotides are TGTGCCAGCAGCCTACGGGAGACCCAGTACTTC.

The genes are TRBV27 and TRBJ2-5; 13 nucleotides line up with TRBD2. The germline gives CDR1 MNHEY, CDR2 SMNVEV (reference sequence). V lost 2 bases to trimming and J lost 1 base; unmatched junction nucleotides: 1. The CDR3 totals 16 residues. The CDR3 DNA reads as TGTGCCAGCAGTTTAGGGACTAGCGGGGTCCAAGAGACCCAGTACTTC. Its protein is CASSLGTSGVQETQYF.

This chain links TRBV30 with TRBJ1-4; tentatively, D is TRBD1 (5 bases). Germline CDR1 GTSNPN, CDR2 SVGIG (reference sequence). This CDR3 has 16 amino acids. The V end lost 1 base, the J end lost 10 bases, and 22 bases lay between the germline ends. The CDR3 nucleotides are TGTGCCTGGAGTGGAAAAGGGGCAGGGCGACCGGCAAAACTGTTTTTT. Its translation: CAWSGKGAGRPAKLFF.

The chain employs TRBV5-6 and TRBJ2-7; 8 bases map to TRBD1. Trimming took 2 bases from V and 5 from J; bases not matched to a gene: 0. CDR1 is SGHDT and CDR2 is YYEEEE in the germline V gene. The CDR3 covers 12 residues. CDR3 DNA: TGTGCCAGCAGCTTCAGGGGGCACGAGCAGTACTTC. Translating it yields CASSFRGHEQYF.

The chain is built from TRBV3-1 (or the pseudogene TRBV3-2) and TRBJ2-5; D possibly corresponds to TRBD2 (5 bases). Germline V gene lookup returns CDR1 LGHDT and CDR2 YNNKEL (reference sequence). V was trimmed by 0 bases and J by 2 bases, leaving 22 bases between them. The CDR3 sequence is 19 residues long. This CDR3 is CASSQDLGRGPPIQETQYF. The CDR3 coding sequence is TGTGCCAGCAGCCAAGACTTGGGTCGCGGGCCCCCAATACAAGAGACCCAGTACTTC.

The J gene is TRBJ1-1, the V gene TRBV5-1, with D maybe TRBD1 (6 bases). Looked up from germline, CDR1 is SGHRS and CDR2 is YFSETQ. The CDR3 is 15 residues long. The ends were cut back, 4 bases at V and 0 bases at J, with 13 bases in the middle. In DNA, the CDR3 is TGCGCCAGCAGCCCCCCCGGACAGTTGAACACTGAAGCTTTCTTT. Protein sequence: CASSPPGQLNTEAFF.

The V and J genes are TRBV7-9 and TRBJ2-3; 8 nucleotides align to TRBD2. This CDR3 comprises 13 residues. V gave up 6 bases and J gave up 4 bases; unmatched junction bases: 3. Germline V gives CDR1 SEHNR, CDR2 FQNEAQ (reference sequence). The CDR3 DNA reads TGTGCCAGCAGTCTTAGCGGGGCAGATACGCAGTATTTT. Translated: CASSLSGADTQYF.

The chain combines TRBV5-1 with TRBJ1-4; D gene unclear. This CDR3 comprises 15 residues. Trimming left V 0 bases short and J 0 bases short, with 6 bases between. Looked up from germline, CDR1 is SGHRS and CDR2 is YFSETQ. The chain's CDR3 is CASSLDSTTNEKLFF. The CDR3 coding sequence is TGCGCCAGCAGCTTGGACAGTACAACTAATGAAAAACTGTTTTTT. Supplemented by reference TRBV5-1 and TRBJ1-4, the full variable domain reads KAGVTQTPRYLIKTRGQQVTLSCSPISGHRSVSWYQQTPGQGLQFLFEYFSETQRNKGNFPGRFSGRQFSNSRSEMNVSTLELGDSALYLCASSLDSTTNEKLFFGSGTQLSVL.

The chain is built from TRBV7-8 and TRBJ1-4, with 7 bases that match TRBD1. The V gene's germline CDR1 is SGHVS and CDR2 FQNEAQ. The CDR3 spans 15 residues. The V and J ends lost 5 bases and 8 bases, in that order; junction bases with no gene match: 11. The CDR3 nucleotides read TGTGCCAGCAGCACGATGGACAGGTTGCGAGAAAAACTGTTTTTT. Translated, it gives CASSTMDRLREKLFF.

V and J are TRBV18 and TRBJ1-1, with 7 bases matching TRBD1. This CDR3 has 16 amino acids. Germline CDR1 reads KGHSH; CDR2 reads LQKENI. V trimming: 5 bases; J trimming: 0 bases; junction bases outside the gene matches: 9. The CDR3 loop is CASSSLPTGLNTEAFF. DNA for the CDR3: TGTGCCAGCTCATCACTCCCGACAGGGTTGAACACTGAAGCTTTCTTT.

The chain employs TRBV29-1 and TRBJ2-3, with D possibly TRBD1 on 6 matching bases. This CDR3 contains 15 residues. V was clipped by 6 bases and J by 2 bases, with 18 bases between them. The germline V gene has CDR1 SQVTM and CDR2 ANQGSEA. The CDR3 loop is CSVSGGQGITDTQYF. In DNA, the CDR3 is TGCAGCGTCTCGGGTGGGCAGGGGATCACAGATACGCAGTATTTT.

This clone was detected only once. The rearrangement links TRBV3-1 (or the pseudogene TRBV3-2) to TRBJ2-6, with D perhaps matching TRBD1 (5 bases). The V gene's germline CDR1 is LGHDT and CDR2 YNNKEL (reference sequence). V was shortened by 4 bases and J by 2 bases, with 9 bases between the two germline ends. The CDR3 contains 15 residues. The CDR3, as DNA: TGTGCCAGCAGCCTCAGGGTGACTGGGGCCAACGTCCTGACTTTC. Translated: CASSLRVTGANVLTF.

The rearrangement uses TRBV5-6 and TRBJ1-1; 10 nucleotides match TRBD1. V was pared by 4 bases and J by 6 bases, with 3 bases of the junction left unmatched. The CDR3 is 13 amino acids. Germline V gives CDR1 SGHDT, CDR2 YYEEEE. This chain's CDR3 is CASSGGTGAEAFF. In DNA form, the CDR3 reads TGTGCCAGCAGCGGGGGGACAGGGGCTGAAGCTTTCTTT.

The chain couples TRBV27 to TRBJ2-6; 9 bases fit TRBD1. Germline CDR1 and CDR2: MNHEY and SMNVEV (reference sequence). The V gene end was trimmed by 6 bases and the J gene end by 4 bases; junction bases not matched to a gene: 4. This CDR3 comprises 15 residues. Written as DNA, the CDR3 is TGTGCCAGCAGCCGGGACAGGGTCGGGGCCAACGTCCTGACTTTC. It codes for CASSRDRVGANVLTF.

This clone was seen just once. The chain has TRBV7-2 and TRBJ2-5; a possible D gene is TRBD2 (5 bases). The CDR3 length is 14 residues. Germline-derived CDR1 and CDR2 are SGHTA and FQGNSA. Trimming left V 5 bases short and J 2 bases short, with 12 bases between. In nucleotides, the CDR3 is TGTGCCAGCAGCGGAGGCAGCGGTCAAGAGACCCAGTACTTC. Amino acid sequence: CASSGGSGQETQYF. Together with reference TRBV7-2 and TRBJ2-5, the CDR3 gives the full variable domain: GAGVSQSPSNKVTEKGKDVELRCDPISGHTALYWYRQSLGQGLEFLIYFQGNSAPDKSGLPSDRFSAERTGGSVSTLTIQRTQQEDSAVYLCASSGGSGQETQYFGPGTRLLVL.

This clone is a singleton in its sample. The rearrangement links TRBV5-4 to TRBJ2-1; 8 nucleotides match TRBD1. Trimming took 4 bases from V and 10 from J; bases not matched to a gene: 10. This CDR3 contains 14 residues. Germline values: CDR1 SGHNT, CDR2 YYREEE (reference sequence). DNA for the CDR3: TGTGCCAGCAGCCCGCGACAGGGGCTCAGCGAGCAGTTCTTC. This codes for CASSPRQGLSEQFF.

The chain couples TRBV5-3 to TRBJ2-2, with D perhaps matching TRBD1 (6 bases). TRBV5-3 is reported as an ORF; its role is uncertain. Between the trimmed V and J ends, which lost 2 bases and 0 bases, there was a span of 14 bases. The CDR3 spans 17 residues. CDR3 residues: CARSLRTVPSNTGELFF. The CDR3 DNA follows: TGTGCCAGAAGCTTACGGACAGTCCCCTCGAACACCGGGGAGCTGTTTTTT.

The CDR3 is CASSVTGDSPLHF. The CDR3 DNA is TGTGCCAGCAGCGTAACGGGGGATTCACCCCTCCACTTT. The chain has TRBV9 and TRBJ1-6; a possible D gene is TRBD1 (5 bases). Germline CDR1 is SGDLS and CDR2 is YYNGEE. Deletions cut 1 base from V and 8 bases from J, with 7 bases between. This CDR3 spans 13 amino acids.

This chain connects TRBV27 to TRBJ1-2, with 8 bases that match TRBD1. The CDR3 covers 12 residues. CDR1 and CDR2 (germline): MNHEY, SMNVEV (reference sequence). The trim removed 7 bases at V and 5 bases at J, leaving 3 bases unmatched. For the CDR3, the DNA is TGTGCCAGCAAACGACAGGGGTATGGCTACACCTTC. It is translated as CASKRQGYGYTF.

The chain carries TRBV6-5 and TRBJ2-3, with a tentative D call TRBD2 (5 bases). The CDR3 has 14 residues. With 4 bases removed from V and 1 base from J, the gap between germline ends came to 9 bases. Germline V gene data show CDR1 as MNHEY and CDR2 as SVGAGI. CDR3 sequence (DNA): TGTGCCAGCAGTTTAACGCGGGGCACAGATACGCAGTATTTT. Encoded protein: CASSLTRGTDTQYF.

The CDR3 is CASSQEGQGASPLHF. The CDR3 DNA sequence: TGTGCCAGCAGCCAAGAGGGACAGGGCGCTTCACCCCTCCACTTT. The chain recombines TRBV3-1 (or the pseudogene TRBV3-2) with TRBJ1-6; 9 bases fit TRBD1. CDR3 length: 15 residues. Germline V gene sequence: CDR1 LGHDT, CDR2 YNNKEL (reference sequence). The V segment lost 0 bases and the J segment 9 bases; nucleotides outside the gene matches: 3.

The chain combines TRBV30 with TRBJ1-6; D not certain. Germline-derived CDR1 and CDR2 are GTSNPN and SVGIG (reference sequence). The CDR3 sequence is 17 residues long. V gave up 1 base and J gave up 0 bases, with 13 bases separating them. The DNA of the CDR3 is TGTGCCTGGAGTGCCAAACAATTCAGCTCCTATAATTCACCCCTCCACTTT. Amino acid sequence: CAWSAKQFSSYNSPLHF.

The chain is built from TRBV2 and TRBJ1-1; TRBD1 might be the D (6 bases). Germline CDR1 is SNHLY and CDR2 is FYNNEI. The germline V and J ends were trimmed by 2 bases and 3 bases, with 13 bases remaining between them. This CDR3 region has 15 residues. As DNA, the CDR3 is TGTGCCAGCAGTGAATGGGCAGGGGAAGACACTGAAGCTTTCTTT. Its protein is CASSEWAGEDTEAFF.

The chain recombines TRBV4-1 with TRBJ1-3; no firm D call. The length of the CDR3 is 14 residues. The germline V gene encodes CDR1 MGHRA and CDR2 YSYEKL. V was cut by 1 base and J by 2 bases, with 6 bases left in between. The CDR3 DNA is TGCGCCAGCAGCCAAGTTGCGGCTGGAAACACCATATATTTT. Protein: CASSQVAAGNTIYF.